The next 24 T cell receptor beta chains were all read from a single sample in a study of blood T cell repertoires in COVID-19 (dated by TCRdb to between 2020 and 2021). Library preparation used the immunoSEQ multiplex PCR assay. Entries here come from immuneACCESS through TCRdb and include only in-frame sequences with V and J called. Some clones fail to appear in such tables; in the studies checked, an unresolved V gene covers under half of the shortfall, and the cause of the remainder is unknown. A total of around 58,000 clones appear in this sample, roughly 85% of them only once. Around 19% of the sample is in the top ten clones. Sequenced: peripheral blood. The source is a human donor in a cohort sampled during active COVID-19.

This chain uses TRBV6-5 with TRBJ1-1; maybe TRBD1 (6 bases). The germline CDR1 and CDR2 sequences are MNHEY and SVGAGI. The ends were cut back, 6 bases at V and 1 base at J, with 9 bases in the middle. CDR3 size: 13 residues. The CDR3 nucleotides read TGTGCCAGCAGCCTGGACAGGAACACTGAAGCTTTCTTT. As protein: CASSLDRNTEAFF.

The gene calls are TRBV6-6 and TRBJ1-2; maybe TRBD1 (6 bases). The V end was cut by 5 bases, the J end by 3 bases, with 10 bases between. The germline V gene encodes CDR1 MNHNY and CDR2 SVGAGI (reference sequence). This CDR3 contains 13 residues. Written as DNA, the CDR3 is TGTGCCAGCAGTGGGGGGGCCTACTATGGCTACACCTTC. Protein: CASSGGAYYGYTF.

This rearrangement joins TRBV3-1 (or the pseudogene TRBV3-2) to TRBJ1-4; 9 positions agree with TRBD1. Germline CDR1 is LGHDT and CDR2 is YNNKEL (reference sequence). V lost 4 bases, J lost 5 bases, and 2 bases stayed unmatched. The length of the CDR3 is 14 residues. The CDR3 DNA follows: TGTGCCAGCAGCCGCGGGACAGGGAATGAAAAACTGTTTTTT. Amino acid sequence: CASSRGTGNEKLFF.

This clone was seen once. The V gene is TRBV10-3, the J gene TRBJ1-5; D might be TRBD1 (5 bases). Germline values: CDR1 ENHRY, CDR2 SYGVKD. Trimming removed 0 bases from V and 3 bases from J, with 15 bases in between. The CDR3 covers 17 residues. CDR3 DNA: TGTGCCATCAGTGAGTCGGGGAAAACAGGCGCCAATCAGCCCCAGCATTTT. The encoded protein is CAISESGKTGANQPQHF.

This chain connects TRBV4-1 to TRBJ1-1; possibly TRBD1 for D (5 bases). V lost 4 bases and J lost 11, with 17 bases in between. Germline values: CDR1 MGHRA, CDR2 YSYEKL. CDR3 length equals 13 residues. The CDR3 coding sequence is TGCGCCAGCAGCCTTACCAAAGGGGAAATGGCTTTCTTT. It yields the protein CASSLTKGEMAFF.

The rearrangement joins TRBV5-1 to TRBJ2-6, with D perhaps TRBD1 (5 bases). Germline V gene lookup returns CDR1 SGHRS and CDR2 YFSETQ. The CDR3 is 15 amino acids. The V and J ends lost 4 bases and 2 bases respectively, with 10 bases between them. The CDR3 here is CASSPQGTGANVLTF. The CDR3 DNA is TGCGCCAGCAGCCCCCAGGGAACTGGGGCCAACGTCCTGACTTTC.

This clone was observed a handful of times. The chain uses TRBV21-1 and TRBJ1-2; the D segment call TRBD1 is taken from the table without a DNA check. TRBV21-1 is described as a pseudogene. This CDR3 is built from 17 residues. CDR3 loop: CASSNRDRVEKCYGYTF. CDR3 sequence (DNA): TGTGCCAGCAGCAACCGGGACAGGGTAGAAAAATGCTATGGCTACACCTTC.

The genes are TRBV30 and TRBJ1-6; a possible D gene is TRBD1 (5 bases). The CDR3 spans 15 residues. V was cut by 2 bases and J by 8 bases, with 16 bases left in between. The germline CDR1 and CDR2 sequences are GTSNPN and SVGIG (reference sequence). CDR3 region: CAWSLPGPMDSPLHF. The CDR3 nucleotides read TGTGCCTGGAGTTTACCAGGGCCGATGGATTCACCCCTCCACTTT.

The sample holds one count of this clone. The chain uses TRBV25-1 and TRBJ2-3; 7 bases fit TRBD2. Trimming at V came to 3 bases and at J to 6 bases, leaving 9 bases not matched to a gene. Germline CDR1 and CDR2: MGHDK and SYGVNS. This CDR3 has 15 residues. The DNA of the CDR3 is TGTGCCAGCAGTGAGGCTGCGGGGGTAAGGGATACGCAGTATTTT. Translated: CASSEAAGVRDTQYF.

This clone has just a few counts. This chain uses TRBV5-5 with TRBJ1-2; no clear D. Germline V gives CDR1 SGHKS, CDR2 YYEKEE (reference sequence). The length of the CDR3 is 15 residues. Trimming cost V 0 bases and J 0 bases, with 9 bases left between them. DNA of the CDR3: TGTGCCAGCAGCTTGGAGGGAGGAGCTAACTATGGCTACACCTTC. This gives the protein CASSLEGGANYGYTF.

The chain carries TRBV6-2 or TRBV6-3 and TRBJ1-5; a weak D match, TRBD1 (5 bases). Germline CDR1 and CDR2: MNHEY and SVGEGT. This CDR3 spans 14 amino acids. The V gene lost 6 bases and the J gene lost 4 bases, with 13 bases spanning the gap. CDR3 nucleotide sequence: TGTGCCAGCAGCCCCAGGACACCAAATCAGCCCCAGCATTTT. It is translated as CASSPRTPNQPQHF.

The genes are TRBV5-1 and TRBJ2-5, with TRBD1 matching over 7 bases. The germline V gene encodes CDR1 SGHRS and CDR2 YFSETQ. The CDR3 is 14 residues long. The V gene end was trimmed by 3 bases and the J gene end by 5 bases; junction bases not matched to a gene: 7. CDR3 bases: TGCGCCAGCAGCTACAGGGGAAGAGAGGAGACCCAGTACTTC. Translated: CASSYRGREETQYF.

This chain joins TRBV3-1 (or the pseudogene TRBV3-2) and TRBJ1-3; D gene unclear. V shed 0 bases and J shed 0 bases, with 9 bases lying between them. CDR3 length: 16 residues. In germline, CDR1 is LGHDT, CDR2 YNNKEL (reference sequence). CDR3 sequence reads: CASSQDWGVSGNTIYF. CDR3 bases: TGTGCCAGCAGCCAAGATTGGGGAGTCTCTGGAAACACCATATATTTT.

The genes are TRBV4-3 and TRBJ2-7; 13 bases fit TRBD2. This CDR3 is 15 amino acids long. Germline-derived CDR1 and CDR2 are LGHNA and YSLEER. V shed 1 base, J shed 7 bases, and the junction held 4 bases outside the gene matches. Here the CDR3 reads CASSQGTSGGFEQYF. CDR3 DNA sequence: TGCGCCAGCAGCCAAGGGACTAGCGGGGGCTTTGAGCAGTACTTC.

The chain couples TRBV27 to TRBJ1-1, with a possible D match to TRBD1 (6 bases). V was cut by 7 bases and J by 4 bases, with 16 bases left in between. Looked up from germline, CDR1 is MNHEY and CDR2 is SMNVEV (reference sequence). The CDR3 runs 14 residues. This chain's CDR3 is CASKFRQVGTEAFF. CDR3 nucleotide sequence: TGTGCCAGCAAATTCCGACAGGTGGGCACTGAAGCTTTCTTT.

The chain combines TRBV21-1 with TRBJ1-2. TRBV21-1 is a pseudogene locus. The CDR3 is 16 residues long. DNA of the CDR3: TGTGCCAGCACCCCCGGACGGGATGGCGGGTACTATGGCTACACCTTC. Residues: CASTPGRDGGYYGYTF.

This clone is medium-sized (0.01 to 0.1%). This chain joins TRBV11-1 and TRBJ2-7; 9 bases match TRBD1. Unmatched junction bases numbered 6, after V lost 4 bases and J lost 5 bases. The germline gives CDR1 SGHAT, CDR2 FQDESV (reference sequence). CDR3 length: 14 residues. CDR3 DNA sequence: TGTGCCAGCAGCTACGGGACAGGGAACCACGAGCAGTACTTC. Translating it yields CASSYGTGNHEQYF.

The gene calls are TRBV6-5 and TRBJ1-2; a weak D match, TRBD1 (5 bases). The CDR3 contains 14 residues. V shed 2 bases and J shed 3 bases, with 10 bases lying between them. Germline V CDR1 and CDR2: MNHEY, SVGAGI. The CDR3 protein is CASSYGARDYGYTF. CDR3 bases: TGTGCCAGCAGTTACGGGGCAAGGGACTATGGCTACACCTTC.

V is TRBV18 and J is TRBJ2-5; D is ambiguous. V was clipped by 1 base and J by 0 bases, with 9 bases between them. Germline V lookup: CDR1 KGHSH, CDR2 LQKENI. The CDR3 totals 15 residues. The CDR3 loop is CASSPLGGDQETQYF. The DNA for the CDR3 is TGTGCCAGCTCACCACTCGGCGGCGACCAAGAGACCCAGTACTTC.

CDR3 loop: CASTRLAFDNEQFF. The CDR3 DNA reads TGTGCCAGCACCAGACTAGCGTTCGACAATGAGCAGTTCTTC. The chain couples TRBV7-2 to TRBJ2-1; TRBD2 matches 8 bases. The CDR3 consists of 14 residues. J was trimmed by 5 bases and V by 7 bases; bases with no gene match: 7. The germline V gene encodes CDR1 SGHTA and CDR2 FQGNSA.

The chain uses TRBV11-3 and TRBJ2-7, with a weak D call TRBD1 (6 bases). This CDR3 comprises 19 residues. Germline lookup yields CDR1 SGHNT and CDR2 YENEEA. The V and J ends lost 7 bases and 5 bases respectively, with 33 bases between them. The CDR3 nucleotides read TGTGCCAGCATCTGTCTTACAGGGACCTGCAAAGGCCGAGATAACGAGCAGTACTTC. It yields the protein CASICLTGTCKGRDNEQYF.

This clone was seen only once. The rearrangement joins TRBV7-8 to TRBJ2-3; TRBD2 matches at 8 bases. CDR3 length: 13 residues. V gave up 8 bases and J gave up 3 bases; unmatched junction bases: 4. Germline V gene data show CDR1 as SGHVS and CDR2 as FQNEAQ. The DNA for the CDR3 is TGTGCCAGCCGGGGGGGCCTGACAGATACGCAGTATTTT. It codes for CASRGGLTDTQYF.

This chain connects TRBV7-2 to TRBJ1-1; 7 bases are a match to TRBD1. Germline V lookup: CDR1 SGHTA, CDR2 FQGNSA. Trimming removed 5 bases from V and 0 bases from J; junction bases left unmatched: 6. The CDR3 is 15 amino acids. The CDR3, as DNA: TGTGCCAGCAGCATACAGGGGATGTTGAACACTGAAGCTTTCTTT. Translating gives CASSIQGMLNTEAFF.

This clone was picked up a small number of times. The gene calls are TRBV19 and TRBJ1-5; 7 nucleotides agree with TRBD1. CDR3 size: 14 residues. Trimming removed 6 bases from V and 7 bases from J; junction bases left unmatched: 9. Germline values: CDR1 LNHDA, CDR2 SQIVND (reference sequence). In DNA form, the CDR3 reads TGTGCCAGTAGCCGACAGGGATATCAACAGCCCCAGCATTTT. As protein: CASSRQGYQQPQHF.